The 25 T cell receptor beta chains below all came from one sample that was sequenced in a study of blood T cell repertoires in COVID-19. Profiled with immunoSEQ multiplex PCR; TCRdb holds only in-frame clones, not every one. The sample has roughly 35,000 clones; less than 90% are singletons. Source material: peripheral blood. These receptors were taken from a man between 65 and 85 years old with acute or convalescent COVID-19.

This chain links TRBV11-2 with TRBJ2-7; D is ambiguous. CDR1 SGHAT and CDR2 FQNNGV come from the germline V gene. The ends were cut back, 4 bases at V and 3 bases at J, with 13 bases in the middle. The CDR3 is 14 amino acids. The CDR3 sequence is CASSSQALGYEQYF. As DNA, the CDR3 is TGTGCCAGCAGCTCTCAGGCTCTGGGCTACGAGCAGTACTTC.

The chain has TRBV2 and TRBJ2-2; TRBD1 matches 9 bases. Trimming at V came to 6 bases and at J to 7 bases, leaving 6 bases not matched to a gene. CDR1 and CDR2 from the germline V gene are SNHLY and FYNNEI. The CDR3 runs to 14 residues. This CDR3 is CASRGTGWYGELFF. CDR3 nucleotides: TGTGCCAGCAGGGGGACAGGGTGGTACGGGGAGCTGTTTTTT.

V gene TRBV29-1 combines with J gene TRBJ1-1; TRBD1 is a possible D gene (5 bases). CDR3 length: 12 amino acids. The V end was cut by 6 bases, the J end by 1 base, with 9 bases between. Per the germline V gene, CDR1 is SQVTM and CDR2 is ANQGSEA. CDR3 residues: CSVTETNTEAFF. CDR3 in DNA: TGCAGCGTGACAGAGACGAACACTGAAGCTTTCTTT.

The chain is built from TRBV18 and TRBJ2-5; TRBD1 might be the D (5 bases). The CDR3 runs to 15 residues. V dropped 3 bases and J dropped 4 bases, with 15 bases sitting between them. Germline CDR1 is KGHSH and CDR2 is LQKENI. The CDR3 DNA reads as TGTGCCAGCTCACCTCTGACAGATAAGGTAGAGACCCAGTACTTC. It encodes CASSPLTDKVETQYF.

The chain is built from TRBV5-4 and TRBJ2-2; 8 bases match TRBD1. With 4 bases clipped from V and 0 bases from J, the junction kept 5 bases outside the gene matches. The CDR3 is made up of 16 amino acids. Germline CDR1 and CDR2: SGHNT and YYREEE (reference sequence). Here the CDR3 DNA reads TGTGCCAGCAGCCCGGACAGGGTACCGAACACCGGGGAGCTGTTTTTT. Encoded protein: CASSPDRVPNTGELFF.

This clone has just one count. The V gene is TRBV7-2, the J gene TRBJ1-5; D is unresolved. CDR3 size: 15 residues. Germline V gene lookup returns CDR1 SGHTA and CDR2 FQGNSA. Trimming stripped 6 bases from V and 1 base from J, with 13 bases between. The CDR3 DNA is TGTGCCAGCAGTCTTAATCCGGGGAGCAATCAGCCCCAGCATTTT. As protein: CASSLNPGSNQPQHF.

The rearrangement joins TRBV5-4 to TRBJ2-5, with D unclear. Trimming removed 2 bases at V and 4 bases at J, with 12 bases between. CDR1 and CDR2 from the germline V gene are SGHNT and YYREEE (reference sequence). The CDR3 has 14 amino acids. Here the CDR3 reads CASSFGEVGETQYF. CDR3 nucleotides: TGTGCCAGCAGCTTCGGAGAGGTCGGAGAGACCCAGTACTTC.

This clone was seen just once. V gene TRBV24-1 combines with J gene TRBJ2-1; 9 nucleotides align to TRBD2. This CDR3 comprises 15 residues. The V gene's germline CDR1 is KGHDR and CDR2 SFDVKD. J was trimmed by 12 bases and V by 6 bases; bases with no gene match: 14. CDR3 loop: CATSSTVSGRKGQFF. The CDR3 DNA follows: TGTGCCACCAGTTCCACCGTTAGCGGGAGAAAAGGGCAGTTCTTC.

The chain uses TRBV27 and TRBJ1-5; TRBD1 matches at 12 bases. CDR3 size: 16 residues. Germline trimming cut 5 bases from V and 7 bases from J; bases unmatched to any gene: 9. Looked up from germline, CDR1 is MNHEY and CDR2 is SMNVEV (reference sequence). CDR3 nucleotide sequence: TGTGCCAGCAGTCCGTGGGACAGGGGGCTAGGGCAGCCCCAGCATTTT. Translating gives CASSPWDRGLGQPQHF.

This sequence joins TRBV5-6 and TRBJ1-6; perhaps TRBD1 as D (5 bases). The germline gives CDR1 SGHDT, CDR2 YYEEEE. CDR3 length equals 14 residues. V was trimmed by 0 bases and J by 10 bases, leaving 11 bases between them. The CDR3 is CASSLDRPGSPLHF. The CDR3 nucleotides are TGTGCCAGCAGCTTGGACAGGCCTGGGTCACCCCTCCACTTT.

The chain links TRBV6-5 to TRBJ1-2; the match to TRBD1 covers 7 bases. Trimming at V came to 8 bases and at J to 3 bases, leaving 6 bases not matched to a gene. CDR1 is MNHEY and CDR2 is SVGAGI in the germline V gene. The CDR3 is made up of 13 amino acids. CDR3 in amino acids: CASLGQVDYGYTF. DNA of the CDR3: TGTGCCAGCCTAGGACAGGTAGACTATGGCTACACCTTC.

V usage is TRBV4-3 and J usage is TRBJ1-4; 8 nucleotides align to TRBD1. Trimming removed 0 bases from V and 7 bases from J; junction bases left unmatched: 10. The CDR3 is made up of 17 amino acids. Germline CDR1 LGHNA, CDR2 YSLEER. In nucleotides, the CDR3 is TGCGCCAGCAGCCAAGATCCGCGGACAGGGCGGGGTGAAAAACTGTTTTTT. Protein: CASSQDPRTGRGEKLFF.

This clone appeared once. The rearrangement uses TRBV6-5 and TRBJ2-1; D is unclear. The CDR3 is made up of 13 amino acids. Trimming cost V 2 bases and J 4 bases, with 6 bases left between them. Germline loops: CDR1 MNHEY, CDR2 SVGAGI. In DNA form, the CDR3 reads TGTGCCAGCAGTTACGACTTTTACAATGAGCAGTTCTTC. It yields the protein CASSYDFYNEQFF.

The chain links TRBV6-6 to TRBJ1-3, with no clear D. V shed 0 bases and J shed 1 base, with 4 bases lying between them. The CDR3 contains 14 residues. Per the germline V gene, CDR1 is MNHNY and CDR2 is SVGAGI (reference sequence). CDR3 bases: TGTGCCAGCAGTTACTCGAGGTCTGGAAACACCATATATTTT. Encoded protein: CASSYSRSGNTIYF.

V is TRBV7-2 and J is TRBJ2-1; 11 bases agree with TRBD2. CDR1 is SGHTA and CDR2 is FQGNSA in the germline V gene. V lost 1 base, J lost 9 bases, and 8 bases stayed unmatched. The CDR3 has 16 residues. The CDR3 DNA is TGTGCCAGCAGCTTAGGGGGGACCGGGACTAGCGGTGAGCAGTTCTTC. Translating gives CASSLGGTGTSGEQFF.

The V and J genes are TRBV19 and TRBJ2-7, with D maybe TRBD2 (6 bases). Trimming pared 1 base from V and 2 bases from J, leaving 12 bases between. This CDR3 spans 15 amino acids. The germline gives CDR1 LNHDA, CDR2 SQIVND (reference sequence). Here the CDR3 DNA reads TGTGCCAGTAGTATAGGCGGGACTCGAACCTACGAGCAGTACTTC. It is translated as CASSIGGTRTYEQYF.

The CDR3 spells CASSRDRVNQPQHF. The CDR3 region has the DNA TGTGCCAGCTCACGGGACAGGGTCAATCAGCCCCAGCATTTT. The chain recombines TRBV18 with TRBJ1-5; 9 nucleotides line up with TRBD1. J lost 3 bases, V lost 4 bases, and 1 base had no gene match. This CDR3 region has 14 residues. The germline V gene encodes CDR1 KGHSH and CDR2 LQKENI.

This chain joins TRBV7-2 and TRBJ2-2; maybe TRBD1 (7 bases). Germline assignment: CDR1 SGHTA and CDR2 FQGNSA. The CDR3 extends over 15 amino acids. V was cut by 8 bases and J by 1 base, with 14 bases left in between. DNA of the CDR3: TGTGCCAGCGACCCCCAGGGGGGGAACACCGGGGAGCTGTTTTTT. Amino acid sequence: CASDPQGGNTGELFF. The variable domain in full, with the rest retrieved from reference TRBV7-2 and TRBJ2-2, is GAGVSQSPSNKVTEKGKDVELRCDPISGHTALYWYRQSLGQGLEFLIYFQGNSAPDKSGLPSDRFSAERTGGSVSTLTIQRTQQEDSAVYLCASDPQGGNTGELFFGEGSRLTVL.

This clone was recorded only once. The chain recombines TRBV11-2 with TRBJ1-5; 8 bases align to TRBD1. In germline, CDR1 is SGHAT, CDR2 FQNNGV. The ends lost 4 bases at V and 4 bases at J; junction bases unmatched: 12. This CDR3 spans 17 amino acids. The CDR3 loop reads CASSSAYGQGSNQPQHF. The CDR3 DNA follows: TGTGCCAGCAGCTCAGCCTATGGACAGGGCTCAAATCAGCCCCAGCATTTT.

V usage is TRBV28 and J usage is TRBJ1-5; no reliable D call. The CDR3 extends over 17 amino acids. CDR1 is MDHEN and CDR2 is SYDVKM in the germline V gene. The V end lost 2 bases, the J end lost 6 bases, and 20 bases lay between the germline ends. In nucleotides, the CDR3 is TGTGCCAGCAGTTTAGGCCCCGGAGCCCTTGGCGGTCAGCCCCAGCATTTT. This codes for CASSLGPGALGGQPQHF.

The chain links TRBV29-1 to TRBJ1-4; TRBD1 matches at 8 bases. Losses at the gene ends were 4 bases for V and 8 bases for J; bases not matched to a gene: 6. The CDR3 is made up of 13 amino acids. CDR1 and CDR2 (germline): SQVTM, ANQGSEA. The CDR3 protein is CSVVATGGEKLFF. The CDR3 nucleotides are TGCAGCGTTGTCGCCACAGGGGGGGAAAAACTGTTTTTT.

The V and J genes are TRBV27 and TRBJ1-1; D gene unclear. Trimming left V 0 bases short and J 5 bases short, with 16 bases between. Per the germline V gene, CDR1 is MNHEY and CDR2 is SMNVEV (reference sequence). The CDR3 spans 16 residues. The CDR3 DNA sequence: TGTGCCAGCAGTTTATCTGTCGGTGTGATCAGGACTGAAGCTTTCTTT. This gives the protein CASSLSVGVIRTEAFF.

The J gene is TRBJ2-1, the V gene TRBV27; 15 positions match TRBD2. The CDR3 extends over 21 amino acids. V lost 5 bases, J lost 7 bases, and 21 bases stayed unmatched. Germline CDR1 and CDR2: MNHEY and SMNVEV (reference sequence). The CDR3 DNA sequence: TGTGCCAGCAGTCGAAACGATCTCGGACTAGCGGGAGGGCCTTTATTGAATGAGCAGTTCTTC. It yields the protein CASSRNDLGLAGGPLLNEQFF.

This clone was observed a single time. The V and J genes are TRBV19 and TRBJ2-5; D is possibly TRBD1 (5 bases). Deletions cut 7 bases from V and 5 bases from J, with 14 bases between. CDR3 length: 13 amino acids. Per germline, CDR1 LNHDA and CDR2 SQIVND (reference sequence). Written as DNA, the CDR3 is TGTGCCAGTACAAGTCGGCAGGGTGAGACCCAGTACTTC. This translates into CASTSRQGETQYF.

The chain combines TRBV12-5 with TRBJ2-5; 11 nucleotides line up with TRBD2. The CDR3 runs to 16 residues. With V trimmed by 1 base and J by 0 bases, 1 base remained unmatched. Per the germline V gene, CDR1 is LGHNT and CDR2 is FRNRAP. CDR3 sequence: CASGLGLAGYQETQYF. The CDR3 DNA reads TGTGCTAGTGGTTTGGGACTAGCGGGATACCAAGAGACCCAGTACTTC.